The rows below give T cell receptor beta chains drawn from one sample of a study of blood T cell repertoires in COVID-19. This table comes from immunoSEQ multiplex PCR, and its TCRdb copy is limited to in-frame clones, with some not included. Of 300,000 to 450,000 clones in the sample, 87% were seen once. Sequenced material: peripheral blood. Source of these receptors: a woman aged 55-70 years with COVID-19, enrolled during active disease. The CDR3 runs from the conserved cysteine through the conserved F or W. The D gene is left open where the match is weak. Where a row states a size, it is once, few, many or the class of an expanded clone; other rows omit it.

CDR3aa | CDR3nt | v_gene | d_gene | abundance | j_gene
CSVGQGGEQYF | TGCAGCGTCGGACAGGGGGGCGAGCAGTACTTC | TRBV29-1 | TRBD1 | - | TRBJ2-7
CASSPPDRGPRETQYF | TGTGCCAGCTCACCACCAGACAGGGGACCTCGGGAGACCCAGTACTTC | TRBV18 | TRBD1 | - | TRBJ2-5
CASSTLDRGPTDTQYF | TGTGCCAGCAGCACGCTAGACAGGGGCCCCACAGATACGCAGTATTTT | TRBV21-1 | - | - | TRBJ2-3
CASSLPGQGSWGYTF | TGTGCCAGCTCACTCCCGGGACAGGGTTCGTGGGGCTACACCTTC | TRBV18 | TRBD1 | - | TRBJ1-2
CASSADRVREQFF | TGTGCCAGCAGCGCCGACAGGGTCCGTGAGCAGTTCTTC | TRBV5-8 | TRBD1 | - | TRBJ2-1
CASSLGLAGSTDTQYF | TGTGCCAGCAGCTTAGGACTAGCGGGGAGCACAGATACGCAGTATTTT | TRBV7-6 | TRBD2 | - | TRBJ2-3
CASSFDSDTEAFF | TGTGCCAGCAGCTTCGACTCTGACACTGAAGCTTTCTTT | TRBV5-5 | - | - | TRBJ1-1
CASKNSGGHYNEQFF | TGTGCCAGTAAGAATAGCGGGGGGCATTACAATGAGCAGTTCTTC | TRBV19 | TRBD2 | once | TRBJ2-1
CAWSGLAGVANEQFF | TGTGCCTGGAGTGGACTAGCGGGCGTTGCCAATGAGCAGTTCTTC | TRBV30 | TRBD2 | once | TRBJ2-1
CAIRGASPEAFF | TGTGCCATCAGAGGGGCGAGCCCTGAAGCTTTCTTT | TRBV10-3 | - | - | TRBJ1-1
CASSFQGNNSPLHF | TGTGCCAGCAGCTTCCAGGGGAATAATTCACCCCTCCACTTT | TRBV7-2 | - | few | TRBJ1-6
CASSRTSGTYEQYF | TGTGCCAGTAGTAGGACTAGCGGTACCTACGAGCAGTACTTC | TRBV19 | TRBD2 | - | TRBJ2-7
CASSSSGFRAFF | TGTGCCAGCAGCTCCTCAGGTTTTAGGGCTTTCTTT | TRBV7-9 | - | - | TRBJ1-1
CASSSSPGTGSPYEQYF | TGTGCCAGCAGTTCTTCTCCGGGGACAGGGTCTCCCTACGAGCAGTACTTC | TRBV28 | TRBD1 | - | TRBJ2-7
CASSLDPGQGNTEAFF | TGCGCCAGCAGCTTGGATCCGGGACAGGGGAACACTGAAGCTTTCTTT | TRBV5-1 | TRBD1 | - | TRBJ1-1
CASTGTGTEKLFF | TGTGCCAGCACCGGGACAGGCACTGAAAAACTGTTTTTT | TRBV7-8 | TRBD1 | - | TRBJ1-4
CASSRGFINYEQYF | TGTGCCAGCAGTAGGGGGTTTATAAACTACGAGCAGTACTTC | TRBV28 | - | - | TRBJ2-7
CASSLEGAAGELFF | TGTGCCAGCAGCTTAGAGGGGGCGGCCGGGGAGCTGTTTTTT | TRBV11-1 | TRBD1 | - | TRBJ2-2
CASTTGTSGYNEQFF | TGCGCCAGCACTACCGGGACTAGCGGATACAATGAGCAGTTCTTC | TRBV5-1 | TRBD2 | - | TRBJ2-1
CASSLGQGANEQYF | TGCGCCAGCAGCTTGGGGCAGGGGGCCAACGAGCAGTACTTC | TRBV5-1 | TRBD1 | - | TRBJ2-7
CASSLVASGGGITDTQYF | TGTGCCAGCAGCTTAGTAGCTAGCGGGGGGGGGATCACAGATACGCAGTATTTT | TRBV7-2 | TRBD2 | once | TRBJ2-3
CATSTGTGGNTIYF | TGTGCCACCAGTACGGGGACAGGAGGAAACACCATATATTTT | TRBV15 | TRBD1 | once | TRBJ1-3
CASSPHEGPNSPLHF | TGTGCCAGCTCACCACACGAGGGCCCTAATTCACCCCTCCACTTT | TRBV18 | - | - | TRBJ1-6
CASYPGTGSYEQYF | TGTGCCAGCTATCCCGGGACAGGGTCCTACGAGCAGTACTTC | TRBV13 | TRBD1 | - | TRBJ2-7
CASSYRDSPNQPQHF | TGTGCCAGCAGTTATCGGGACAGCCCCAATCAGCCCCAGCATTTT | TRBV6-2/TRBV6-3 | TRBD1 | - | TRBJ1-5
CASSLDWGQGAETQYF | TGTGCCAGCAGCTTAGATTGGGGTCAGGGGGCGGAGACCCAGTACTTC | TRBV11-2 | TRBD1 | - | TRBJ2-5
CASSGLAGVPPYNEQFF | TGCGCCAGCAGTGGACTAGCGGGCGTCCCCCCCTACAATGAGCAGTTCTTC | TRBV10-1 | TRBD2 | once | TRBJ2-1
CASALDRGVGNTIYF | TGTGCCAGCGCTCTCGACAGGGGAGTCGGAAACACCATATATTTT | TRBV18 | TRBD1 | - | TRBJ1-3
CASSPGGQGAHNTEAFF | TGTGCCAGCAGCCCCGGAGGGCAGGGGGCACATAACACTGAAGCTTTCTTT | TRBV5-4 | TRBD1 | - | TRBJ1-1
CAWSREMIANYGYTF | TGTGCCTGGAGCCGGGAGATGATAGCTAACTATGGCTACACCTTC | TRBV30 | - | - | TRBJ1-2
CASGGQANSYNSPLHF | TGTGCCAGCGGGGGACAGGCAAACTCCTATAATTCACCCCTCCACTTT | TRBV2 | TRBD1 | - | TRBJ1-6
CASSLVNTGNTIYF | TGTGCCAGCAGCTTAGTAAACACAGGAAACACCATATATTTT | TRBV7-2 | - | many | TRBJ1-3
CASSLVGAYNEQFF | TGTGCCAGCAGCCTCGTCGGAGCCTACAATGAGCAGTTCTTC | TRBV14 | - | - | TRBJ2-1
CASSPRGALRYGYTF | TGTGCCAGCAGCCCCCGGGGGGCATTGCGGTATGGCTACACCTTC | TRBV7-8 | - | once | TRBJ1-2
CAGGPALVKNIQYF | TGTGCCGGGGGCCCAGCGCTGGTCAAAAACATTCAGTACTTC | TRBV7-9 | - | - | TRBJ2-4
CASSLADRGAEKLFF | TGTGCCAGCAGCTTAGCCGACAGGGGTGCGGAAAAACTGTTTTTT | TRBV7-6 | TRBD1 | once | TRBJ1-4
CASSLGQVYGYTF | TGTGCCAGCAGCCTAGGACAGGTTTATGGCTACACCTTC | TRBV7-8 | TRBD1 | - | TRBJ1-2
CASSQVLEAYTF | TGTGCCAGCAGCCAAGTACTTGAAGCCTACACCTTC | TRBV4-2 | - | few | TRBJ1-2
CASSTRTGGVGDTQYF | TGTGCCAGCAGTACAAGGACAGGGGGCGTAGGGGATACGCAGTATTTT | TRBV27 | TRBD1 | - | TRBJ2-3
CASRGLEATEAFF | TGTGCCAGCCGCGGGTTGGAGGCCACTGAAGCTTTCTTT | TRBV6-6 | - | few | TRBJ1-1
CASRATSGGSKGGELFF | TGTGCCAGCAGGGCTACTAGCGGGGGGTCGAAGGGCGGGGAGCTGTTTTTT | TRBV2 | TRBD2 | - | TRBJ2-2
CATSARGTGELFF | TGTGCCACCAGCGCCAGGGGCACCGGGGAGCTGTTTTTT | TRBV24-1 | - | - | TRBJ2-2
CASSAPPDGYTF | TGTGCCAGCAGCGCCCCTCCAGATGGCTACACCTTC | TRBV9 | - | once | TRBJ1-2
CASSFGTSGGADTQYF | TGTGCCAGCAGCTTCGGGACTAGCGGGGGCGCAGATACGCAGTATTTT | TRBV11-2 | TRBD2 | - | TRBJ2-3
CASSLAPESGYTF | TGTGCCAGCAGCTTAGCCCCCGAGAGCGGCTACACCTTC | TRBV11-2 | - | - | TRBJ1-2
CASSLGTLRVAGVPYEQYF | TGTGCCAGCAGCTTAGGGACATTGAGAGTAGCGGGGGTCCCCTACGAGCAGTACTTC | TRBV11-2 | TRBD2 | - | TRBJ2-7
CASSLEPRRTYNSPLHF | TGTGCCAGCAGTTTAGAGCCGCGCAGGACCTATAATTCACCCCTCCACTTT | TRBV27 | - | - | TRBJ1-6
CATSRPKGTHNEQFF | TGTGCCACCAGCAGACCCAAGGGGACTCACAATGAGCAGTTCTTC | TRBV15 | - | - | TRBJ2-1
CASSLGLGKVADTQYF | TGTGCCAGCAGCTTGGGACTAGGGAAGGTAGCAGATACGCAGTATTTT | TRBV5-6 | - | - | TRBJ2-3
CSAADGGFAFF | TGCAGTGCCGCCGATGGGGGCTTCGCTTTCTTT | TRBV20-1 | - | few | TRBJ1-1
CATSPLGQGKHEQYF | TGTGCCACCAGCCCTCTCGGACAGGGGAAGCACGAGCAGTACTTC | TRBV15 | TRBD1 | - | TRBJ2-7